The 6 T cell receptor beta chains presented below share a single source sample, sequenced in a study of T cell responses to AZD1222 COVID-19 vaccine. Assay: immunoSEQ multiplex PCR; the TCRdb copy retains only in-frame clones and omits some. The sample holds 200,000 to 250,000 clones, around 93% seen once. This material consisted of peripheral blood, taken on day 0 of MenACWY control vaccination. Source of these receptors: an adult in good health.

This chain joins TRBV7-2 and TRBJ1-1, with TRBD1 matching over 9 bases. The CDR3 spans 14 residues. V gave up 6 bases and J gave up 4 bases; unmatched junction bases: 6. CDR1 and CDR2 from the germline V gene are SGHTA and FQGNSA. In nucleotides, the CDR3 is TGTGCCAGCAGGATACAGGGGGCGGCCACTGAAGCTTTCTTT. Its translation is CASRIQGAATEAFF.

The J gene is TRBJ1-2, the V gene TRBV4-1; the D gene is possibly TRBD1 (5 bases). The CDR3 spans 15 residues. Trimming stripped 0 bases from V and 4 bases from J, with 12 bases between. CDR1 and CDR2 (germline): MGHRA, YSYEKL. CDR3: CASSQEVRGGYGYTF. The CDR3 DNA sequence: TGCGCCAGCAGCCAAGAAGTAAGGGGAGGCTATGGCTACACCTTC.

This clone was observed once. The chain uses TRBV9 and TRBJ2-3; 8 positions agree with TRBD2. Germline CDR1 SGDLS, CDR2 YYNGEE. V lost 0 bases and J lost 4; bases outside the gene matches: 4. The CDR3 length is 15 residues. Written as DNA, the CDR3 is TGTGCCAGCAGCGTAGCGGGGGGGCTCGCAGATACGCAGTATTTT. Translation: CASSVAGGLADTQYF.

The V gene is TRBV19, the J gene TRBJ1-6, with D uncertain. Germline values: CDR1 LNHDA, CDR2 SQIVND (reference sequence). V was clipped by 5 bases and J by 14 bases, with 22 bases between them. CDR3 size: 15 residues. For the CDR3, the DNA is TGTGCCAGTAGTGTTGGACCCCATGGAACCGTGGCCCTCCACTTT. Protein product: CASSVGPHGTVALHF. Variable domain in full (rest from reference TRBV19 and TRBJ1-6): DGGITQSPKYLFRKEGQNVTLSCEQNLNHDAMYWYRQDPGQGLRLIYYSQIVNDFQKGDIAEGYSVSREKKESFPLTVTSAQKNPTAFYLCASSVGPHGTVALHFGNGTRLTVT.

The genes are TRBV20-1 and TRBJ2-3; D gene ambiguous. CDR1 and CDR2 from the germline V gene are DFQATT and SNEGSKA (reference sequence). The CDR3 spans 11 residues. The V gene lost 6 bases and the J gene lost 0 bases, with 4 bases spanning the gap. The CDR3 coding sequence is TGCAGTGCGGGCAGCACAGATACGCAGTATTTT. Translating it yields CSAGSTDTQYF.

The J gene is TRBJ1-4, the V gene TRBV9; D is perhaps TRBD1 (6 bases). The CDR3 is made up of 14 amino acids. From germline, CDR1 is SGDLS and CDR2 YYNGEE. Trimming took off 0 bases at V and 8 bases at J, with 11 bases between the two ends. The CDR3 here is CASSVGGAKEKLFF. CDR3 DNA: TGTGCCAGCAGCGTAGGGGGGGCGAAGGAAAAACTGTTTTTT.